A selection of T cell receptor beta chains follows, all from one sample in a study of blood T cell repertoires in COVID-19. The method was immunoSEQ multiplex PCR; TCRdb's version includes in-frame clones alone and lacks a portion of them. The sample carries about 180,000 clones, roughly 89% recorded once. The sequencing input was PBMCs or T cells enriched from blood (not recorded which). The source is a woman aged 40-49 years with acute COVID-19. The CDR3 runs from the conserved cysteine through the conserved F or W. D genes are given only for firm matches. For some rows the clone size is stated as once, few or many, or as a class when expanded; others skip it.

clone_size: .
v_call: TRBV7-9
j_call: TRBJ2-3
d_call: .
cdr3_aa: CASSSIPGGPTDTQYF
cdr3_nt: TGTGCCAGCAGCTCAATACCCGGCGGCCCCACAGATACGCAGTATTTT

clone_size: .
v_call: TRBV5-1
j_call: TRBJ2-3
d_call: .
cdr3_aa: CASSLDGGGWDTQYF
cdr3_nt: TGCGCCAGCAGCTTGGACGGAGGGGGCTGGGATACGCAGTATTTT

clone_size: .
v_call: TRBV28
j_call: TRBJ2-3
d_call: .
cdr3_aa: CASSRPRSHGYF
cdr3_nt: TGTGCCAGCAGTCGGCCCCGGAGCCACGGGTATTTT

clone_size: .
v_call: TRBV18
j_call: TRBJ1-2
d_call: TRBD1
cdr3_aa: CASSPTTGTGRYGYTF
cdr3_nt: TGTGCCAGCTCACCAACCACCGGGACAGGGAGGTATGGCTACACCTTC

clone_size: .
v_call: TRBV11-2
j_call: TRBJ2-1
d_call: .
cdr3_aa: CASSLDQTGKVLDRSEQFF
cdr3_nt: TGTGCCAGCAGCTTAGACCAGACCGGGAAGGTACTAGATCGGAGTGAGCAGTTCTTC

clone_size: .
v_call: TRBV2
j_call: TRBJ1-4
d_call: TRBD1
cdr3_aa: CASRRTGEAVKLFF
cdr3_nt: TGTGCCAGCCGCCGGACAGGGGAGGCGGTAAAACTGTTTTTT

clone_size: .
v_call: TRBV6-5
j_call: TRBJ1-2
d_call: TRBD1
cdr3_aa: CASRFQGADSYGYTF
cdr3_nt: TGTGCCAGCAGGTTTCAGGGGGCAGATAGCTATGGCTACACCTTC

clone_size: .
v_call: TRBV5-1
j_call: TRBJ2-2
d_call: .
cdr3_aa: CASSPNTGELFF
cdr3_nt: TGCGCCAGCAGCCCCAATACCGGGGAGCTGTTTTTT

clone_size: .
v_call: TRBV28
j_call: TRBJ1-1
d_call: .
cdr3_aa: CASSSSAGGTEAFF
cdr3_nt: TGTGCCAGCAGTTCAAGCGCGGGGGGCACTGAAGCTTTCTTT

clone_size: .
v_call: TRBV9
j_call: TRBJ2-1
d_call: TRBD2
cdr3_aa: CASSKKSGGIHNEQFF
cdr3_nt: TGTGCCAGCAGCAAGAAAAGCGGGGGGATTCACAATGAGCAGTTCTTC

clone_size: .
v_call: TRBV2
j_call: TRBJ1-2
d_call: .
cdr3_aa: CASSGGGEELGGYTF
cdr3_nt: TGTGCCAGCAGCGGCGGAGGGGAGGAACTAGGCGGCTACACCTTC

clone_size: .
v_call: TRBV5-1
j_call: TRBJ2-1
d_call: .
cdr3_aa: CASSAENTYNEQFF
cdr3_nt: TGCGCCAGCAGCGCGGAGAATACATATAATGAGCAGTTCTTC

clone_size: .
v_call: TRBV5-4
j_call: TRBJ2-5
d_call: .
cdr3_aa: CASSSTSSRVETQYF
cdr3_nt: TGTGCCAGCAGCTCCACCTCGTCCAGGGTTGAGACCCAGTACTTC

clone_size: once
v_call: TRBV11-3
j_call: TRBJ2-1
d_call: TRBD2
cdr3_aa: CASSSSSGSLVGEQFF
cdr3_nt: TGTGCCAGCAGCTCGTCTAGCGGGAGCCTTGTTGGTGAGCAGTTCTTC

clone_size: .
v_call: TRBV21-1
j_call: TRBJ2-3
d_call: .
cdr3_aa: CARPLRGDYFTDTQYF
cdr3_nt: TGTGCCCGCCCCCTAAGGGGGGACTACTTCACAGATACGCAGTATTTT

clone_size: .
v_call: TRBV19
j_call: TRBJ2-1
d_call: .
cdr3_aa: CASRLDRYNEQFF
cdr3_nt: TGTGCCAGTAGGCTAGACCGTTACAATGAGCAGTTCTTC

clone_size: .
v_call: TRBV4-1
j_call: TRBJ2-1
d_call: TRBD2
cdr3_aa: CASSQDPAGGGPEQFF
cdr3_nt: TGCGCCAGCAGCCAAGATCCCGCGGGGGGGGGTCCTGAGCAGTTCTTC

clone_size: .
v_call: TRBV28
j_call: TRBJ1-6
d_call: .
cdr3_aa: CASSTQGRGSSPLHF
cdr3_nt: TGTGCCAGCAGTACCCAGGGGAGAGGCAGTTCACCCCTCCACTTT

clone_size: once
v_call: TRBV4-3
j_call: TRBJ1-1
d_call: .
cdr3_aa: CASSQDSGVNTEAFF
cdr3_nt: TGCGCCAGCAGCCAAGATTCAGGGGTGAACACTGAAGCTTTCTTT

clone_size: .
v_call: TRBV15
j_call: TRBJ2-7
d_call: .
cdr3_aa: CATSRDLRSNEQYF
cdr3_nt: TGTGCCACCAGCAGAGATCTTAGAAGCAACGAGCAGTACTTC

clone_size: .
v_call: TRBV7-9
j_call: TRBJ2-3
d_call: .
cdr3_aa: CASSFGQPSTDTQYF
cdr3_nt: TGTGCCAGCAGCTTTGGACAGCCCAGCACAGATACGCAGTATTTT

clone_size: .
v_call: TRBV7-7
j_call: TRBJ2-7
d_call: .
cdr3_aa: CASSPSTGTEQYF
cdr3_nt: TGTGCCAGCAGCCCCTCCACAGGGACCGAGCAGTACTTC

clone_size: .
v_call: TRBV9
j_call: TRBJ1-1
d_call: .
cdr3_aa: CASSGRGLNTEAFF
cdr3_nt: TGTGCCAGCAGCGGACGAGGCTTGAACACTGAAGCTTTCTTT

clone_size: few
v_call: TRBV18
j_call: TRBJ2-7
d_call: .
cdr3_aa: CASSRRQSYEQYF
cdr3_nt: TGTGCCAGCTCACGCAGACAGAGCTACGAGCAGTACTTC

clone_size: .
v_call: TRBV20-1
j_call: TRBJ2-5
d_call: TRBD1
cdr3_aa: CSASTHRGSQETQYF
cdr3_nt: TGCAGTGCTAGTACTCACAGGGGATCCCAAGAGACCCAGTACTTC

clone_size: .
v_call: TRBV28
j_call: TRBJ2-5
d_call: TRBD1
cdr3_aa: CASSSSGTGRETQYF
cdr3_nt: TGTGCCAGCAGTTCCTCCGGGACAGGGAGGGAGACCCAGTACTTC

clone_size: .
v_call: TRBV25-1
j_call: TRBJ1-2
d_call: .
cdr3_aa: CASSHRPPNYGYTF
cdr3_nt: TGTGCCAGCAGCCACAGACCGCCTAACTATGGCTACACCTTC

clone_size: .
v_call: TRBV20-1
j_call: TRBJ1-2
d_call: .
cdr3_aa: CSALEGGYTF
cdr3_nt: TGCAGTGCGCTGGAGGGAGGCTACACCTTC

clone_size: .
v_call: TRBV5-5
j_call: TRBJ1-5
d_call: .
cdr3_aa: CASSLIGGNQPQHF
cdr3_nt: TGTGCCAGCAGCTTGATAGGGGGCAATCAGCCCCAGCATTTT

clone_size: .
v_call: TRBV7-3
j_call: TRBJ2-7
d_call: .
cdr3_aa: CASSLIEGREQYF
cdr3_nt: TGTGCCAGCAGCTTAATTGAGGGTCGTGAGCAGTACTTC

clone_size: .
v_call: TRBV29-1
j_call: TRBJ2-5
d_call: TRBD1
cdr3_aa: CSVGVGQRQETQYF
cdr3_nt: TGCAGCGTTGGGGTGGGACAGCGACAAGAGACCCAGTACTTC

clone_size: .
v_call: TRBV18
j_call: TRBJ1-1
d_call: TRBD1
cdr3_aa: CASSPTGQGTEAFF
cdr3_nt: TGTGCCAGCTCACCAACGGGACAGGGCACTGAAGCTTTCTTT

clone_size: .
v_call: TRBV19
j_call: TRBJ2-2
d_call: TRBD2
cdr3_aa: CATGTSGKGGELFF
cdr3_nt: TGTGCCACCGGGACTAGCGGGAAAGGCGGGGAGCTGTTTTTT

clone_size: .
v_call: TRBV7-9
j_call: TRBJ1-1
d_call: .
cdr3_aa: CASSLGLQGNTEAFF
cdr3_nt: TGTGCCAGCAGCTTGGGATTACAGGGGAACACTGAAGCTTTCTTT

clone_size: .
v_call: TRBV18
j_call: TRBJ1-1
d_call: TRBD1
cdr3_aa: CASSPSRQGMNTEAFF
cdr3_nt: TGTGCCAGCTCACCGAGTCGACAGGGGATGAACACTGAAGCTTTCTTT

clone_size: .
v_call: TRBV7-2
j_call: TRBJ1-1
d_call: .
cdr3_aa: CASSLRRGTEAFF
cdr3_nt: TGTGCCAGCAGCTTGAGGAGGGGCACTGAAGCTTTCTTT

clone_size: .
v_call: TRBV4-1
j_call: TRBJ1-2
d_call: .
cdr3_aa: CASSQGQGSYGYTF
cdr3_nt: TGCGCCAGCAGCCAAGGGCAGGGAAGCTATGGCTACACCTTC

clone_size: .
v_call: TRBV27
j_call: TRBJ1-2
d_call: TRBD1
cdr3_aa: CASSSSGTGPSNYGYTF
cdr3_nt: TGTGCCAGCAGTTCATCGGGGACAGGCCCATCTAACTATGGCTACACCTTC

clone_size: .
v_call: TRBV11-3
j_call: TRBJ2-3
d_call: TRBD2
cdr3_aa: CASSLRGSGTDTQYF
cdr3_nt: TGTGCCAGCAGCTTACGCGGGAGCGGCACAGATACGCAGTATTTT

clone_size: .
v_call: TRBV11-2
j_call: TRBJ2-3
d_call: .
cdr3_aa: CASSLDRELPDTQYF
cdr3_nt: TGTGCCAGCAGCTTAGACAGGGAACTACCAGATACGCAGTATTTT

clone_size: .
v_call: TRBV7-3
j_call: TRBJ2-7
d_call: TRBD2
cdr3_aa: CASSLGSSGSYEQYF
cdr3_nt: TGTGCCAGCAGCTTAGGGTCTAGCGGGAGCTACGAGCAGTACTTC

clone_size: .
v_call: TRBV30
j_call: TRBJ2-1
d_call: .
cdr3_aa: CAWSVDARYEQFF
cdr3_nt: TGTGCCTGGAGTGTAGACGCGAGGTATGAGCAGTTCTTC

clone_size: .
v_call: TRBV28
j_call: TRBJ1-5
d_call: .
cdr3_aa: CASSLARDSNQPQHF
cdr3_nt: TGTGCCAGCAGTTTAGCCAGGGATAGCAATCAGCCCCAGCATTTT

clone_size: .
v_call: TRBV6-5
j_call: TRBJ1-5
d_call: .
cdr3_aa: CASRDYGTSNQPQHF
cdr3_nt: TGTGCCAGCAGGGACTATGGGACTAGCAATCAGCCCCAGCATTTT